What follows are 6 T cell receptor beta chains derived from one specimen sequenced in a study of blood T cell repertoires in COVID-19. The protocol was immunoSEQ multiplex PCR, while the TCRdb copy is restricted to in-frame clones and leaves out a portion. The sample carries approximately 120,000 clones, 79% recorded once. The specimen was peripheral blood. These TCRs come from a man aged 35 to 55 with active or convalescent COVID-19.

The V gene is TRBV12-3 or TRBV12-4, the J gene TRBJ1-2; the D is unclear. The CDR3 contains 12 residues. V was trimmed by 5 bases and J by 7 bases, leaving 11 bases between them. The CDR3 region is CASSPARFGYTF. CDR3 sequence (DNA): TGTGCCAGCAGTCCCGCCCGGTTTGGCTACACCTTC.

J is TRBJ2-5 and V is TRBV5-1, with 7 bases matching TRBD1. CDR3 length equals 18 residues. Germline assignment: CDR1 SGHRS and CDR2 YFSETQ. The junction had 16 bases not matched to a gene; V was cut back by 4 bases and J by 1 base. CDR3 region: CASSQQLGTAQFQETQYF. Written as DNA, the CDR3 is TGCGCCAGCAGCCAGCAGCTTGGGACAGCCCAATTCCAAGAGACCCAGTACTTC.

The CDR3 DNA reads as TGTGCCAGTGAAGGGGTAGGGCCCTACGAGCAGTACTTC. Amino acids: CASEGVGPYEQYF. The V and J genes are TRBV28 and TRBJ2-7, with a weak D call TRBD1 (5 bases). Per the germline V gene, CDR1 is MDHEN and CDR2 is SYDVKM. Trimming removed 9 bases from V and 2 bases from J, with 14 bases in between. The CDR3 is made up of 13 amino acids.

The V call is TRBV7-2, the J call TRBJ2-3; 12 nucleotides match TRBD1. With 4 bases clipped from V and 2 bases from J, the junction kept 4 bases outside the gene matches. This CDR3 contains 16 residues. Germline CDR1 and CDR2: SGHTA and FQGNSA. The chain's CDR3 is CASSSGTGGLTDTQYF. CDR3 nucleotides: TGTGCCAGCAGCTCTGGGACAGGGGGCCTCACAGATACGCAGTATTTT.

The chain couples TRBV10-3 to TRBJ1-1, with no clear D. The CDR3 consists of 17 residues. The V end was cut by 0 bases, the J end by 0 bases, with 14 bases between. The V gene's germline CDR1 is ENHRY and CDR2 SYGVKD. For the CDR3, the DNA is TGTGCCATCAGTGAGTCTACTTTTGGCGGGTTGAACACTGAAGCTTTCTTT. The encoded protein is CAISESTFGGLNTEAFF.

V usage is TRBV2 and J usage is TRBJ2-2; D perhaps matches TRBD1 (5 bases). The germline V and J ends were trimmed by 4 bases and 7 bases, with 13 bases remaining between them. CDR3 size: 14 residues. CDR1 SNHLY and CDR2 FYNNEI come from the germline V gene. In nucleotides, the CDR3 is TGTGCCAGCAGTGGTATGGGGCGCGGCGGGGAGCTGTTTTTT. Amino acid sequence: CASSGMGRGGELFF.